These 27 T cell receptor beta chains were all obtained from the same sample, sequenced in a study of spatial heterogeneity in lung cancer. Study results and limitations: Tumors with more nonsynonymous mutations had more expanded intratumoral alpha and beta TCRs.

The time point was: sample taken at primary tumor resection. These receptors' antigens are unknown. Each CDR3 protein is one row after TCRdb ran MiXCR on the 5' RACE reads. Of thousands of distinct CDR3 sequences listed, more than 13% are singletons. Sequences were derived from lung tumor tissue, sampled at surgery. Receptors originate from a female donor with early-stage non-small cell lung cancer.

On this clonotype itself: Within a library made for alpha chains, this beta chain is off target, and its count is uninformative. The chain links TRBV29-1 to TRBJ2-2; 9 positions agree with TRBD1. The CDR3 is made up of 14 amino acids. The germline gives CDR1 SQVTM, CDR2 ANQGSEA. Trimming took 6 bases from V and 6 from J; bases not matched to a gene: 8. In DNA, the CDR3 is TGCAGCGTCTCCGGGACAGGGTCCTCCGGGGAGCTGTTTTTT. It codes for CSVSGTGSSGELFF.

This clonotype was counted at least ten times. This beta chain is a stray sequence in a library constructed for alpha chains; its clone size is not meaningful. The V call is TRBV13, the J call TRBJ2-7; 10 bases fit TRBD1. Germline V lookup: CDR1 PRHDT, CDR2 FYEKMQ (reference sequence). V dropped 0 bases and J dropped 6; count of bases not matched to a gene: 5. The CDR3 runs 15 residues. CDR3 residues: CASSLGRTGGSEQYF. DNA for the CDR3: TGTGCCAGCAGCTTAGGAAGGACAGGGGGAAGCGAGCAGTACTTC.

At least ten counts were recorded for this clonotype. This beta chain represents an off-target read in a library built for alpha chains; its size is of limited meaning. V and J are TRBV9 and TRBJ2-1; either TRBD1 or TRBD2 may supply D (6 bases each). Trimming pared 6 bases from V and 4 bases from J, leaving 20 bases between. Germline CDR1 SGDLS, CDR2 YYNGEE. This CDR3 has 16 amino acids. The CDR3 bases are TGTGCCAGCAACAACGGTGAGGGGGGTCTGTACAATGAGCAGTTCTTC. It encodes CASNNGEGGLYNEQFF. Combining the CDR3 with reference TRBV9 and TRBJ2-1 gives the whole variable domain DSGVTQTPKHLITATGQRVTLRCSPRSGDLSVYWYQQSLDQGLQFLIQYYNGEERAKGNILERFSAQQFPDLHSELNLSSLELGDSALYFCASNNGEGGLYNEQFFGPGTRLTVL.

This clonotype qualifies as large. Being off target in a library aimed at alpha chains, this beta chain has a size of little meaning. The chain employs TRBV4-2 and TRBJ1-2; D gene ambiguous. V lost 4 bases and J 4 bases, leaving 10 bases between the germline ends. Germline V gene sequence: CDR1 LGHNA, CDR2 YNFKEQ. The CDR3 length is 13 residues. The CDR3 reads CASSPRELYGYTF. The CDR3 nucleotides read TGTGCCAGCAGCCCCCGGGAACTCTATGGCTACACCTTC.

This clonotype was seen repeatedly, ten times or more. This beta chain turned up in a library designed for alpha chains; as an off-target read, its abundance says little. The V gene is TRBV7-9, the J gene TRBJ2-7, with D unresolved. Germline V gives CDR1 SEHNR, CDR2 FQNEAQ (reference sequence). With 3 bases removed from V and 6 bases from J, the gap between germline ends came to 6 bases. The CDR3 has 11 residues. CDR3 DNA: TGTGCCAGCAGCTTTTTCGGCGAGCAGTACTTC. The encoded protein is CASSFFGEQYF.

This clonotype is labeled as large. For a library built for alpha chains, this beta chain is a stray read; little rests on its size. The chain joins TRBV11-2 to TRBJ2-3; D perhaps matches TRBD2 (6 bases). V lost 4 bases, J lost 2 bases, and 13 bases lay in between. Germline V gene data show CDR1 as SGHAT and CDR2 as FQNNGV. There are 15 residues in the CDR3. The chain's CDR3 is CASSSRGRATDTQYF. The CDR3 DNA sequence: TGTGCCAGCAGCTCGCGGGGAAGGGCCACAGATACGCAGTATTTT.

This clonotype is deemed large. This beta chain is an off-target read within a library intended for alpha chains, so its frequency means little. The chain links TRBV4-3 to TRBJ1-6; no clear D gene. The germline V gene encodes CDR1 LGHNA and CDR2 YSLEER. The CDR3 is made up of 14 amino acids. Trimming pared 1 base from V and 13 bases from J, leaving 14 bases between. Written as DNA, the CDR3 is TGCGCCAGCAGCCAAGTGCGTCGGGAGGCCCCCCTCCACTTT. Translated, it gives CASSQVRREAPLHF.

This clonotype is labeled medium-sized. The library was prepared for alpha chains; this beta chain is a stray read, so its frequency means little. The V call is TRBV7-6, the J call TRBJ2-2; the match to TRBD2 covers 12 bases. Germline trimming cut 5 bases from V and 5 bases from J; bases unmatched to any gene: 9. The CDR3 consists of 17 residues. Germline CDR1 is SGHVS and CDR2 is FNYEAQ. CDR3 bases: TGTGCCAGCAGCGCGAAGCGACTAGCGGGGGTTACCGGGGAGCTGTTTTTT. This encodes CASSAKRLAGVTGELFF.

There are many counts of this clonotype. This beta chain lies outside the target of a library built for alpha chains; its clone size means little. The rearrangement joins TRBV6-2 or TRBV6-3 to TRBJ1-6; 8 bases are shared with TRBD1. Per germline, CDR1 MNHEY and CDR2 SVGEGT. The CDR3 is 14 residues long. J gave up 8 bases and V 5 bases, and 5 bases lay outside the gene matches. The CDR3 spells CASSRQGMYSPLHF. CDR3 DNA: TGTGCCAGCAGTAGACAGGGGATGTATTCACCCCTCCACTTT.

This clonotype showed up many times. This beta chain was picked up by a library intended for alpha chains and is off target, so its count carries little meaning. Here the CDR3 DNA reads TGTGCCAGCGCAGGGATAGCTAATGAAAAACTGTTTTTT. It translates to CASAGIANEKLFF. This chain connects TRBV7-9 to TRBJ1-4; perhaps TRBD1 as D (5 bases). The CDR3 runs 13 residues. V was shortened by 8 bases and J by 3 bases, with 10 bases between the two germline ends. Germline loops: CDR1 SEHNR, CDR2 FQNEAQ (reference sequence). The whole variable domain, remainder taken from reference TRBV7-9 and TRBJ1-4, is DTGVSQNPRHKITKRGQNVTFRCDPISEHNRLYWYRQTLGQGPEFLTYFQNEAQLEKSRLLSDRFSAERPKGSFSTLEIQRTEQGDSAMYLCASAGIANEKLFFGSGTQLSVL.

This clonotype has ten or more counts. This beta chain is a stray read from a library made for alpha chains; its abundance is not meaningful. The chain carries TRBV5-1 and TRBJ2-2; the match to TRBD2 covers 15 bases. Germline CDR1 is SGHRS and CDR2 is YFSETQ. The CDR3 runs to 19 residues. V was pared by 4 bases and J by 0 bases, with 7 bases of the junction left unmatched. The CDR3 DNA is TGCGCCAGCAGCAACCTAGGGACTAGCGGGGGGCCGAACACCGGGGAGCTGTTTTTT. Translation: CASSNLGTSGGPNTGELFF. Full variable domain (outside the CDR3, taken from reference TRBV5-1 and TRBJ2-2): KAGVTQTPRYLIKTRGQQVTLSCSPISGHRSVSWYQQTPGQGLQFLFEYFSETQRNKGNFPGRFSGRQFSNSRSEMNVSTLELGDSALYLCASSNLGTSGGPNTGELFFGEGSRLTVL.

In regard to this clonotype: With the library built for alpha chains, this beta chain is off target and its frequency is not meaningful. V gene TRBV5-1 combines with J gene TRBJ2-1, with 8 positions matching TRBD1. This CDR3 contains 14 residues. The V gene end was trimmed by 4 bases and the J gene end by 7 bases; junction bases not matched to a gene: 7. From germline, CDR1 is SGHRS and CDR2 YFSETQ. The CDR3 sequence is CASSQGAVGNEQFF. The CDR3 DNA sequence: TGCGCCAGCAGCCAGGGGGCAGTTGGTAATGAGCAGTTCTTC.

In this sample, this clonotype turned up many times. This beta chain is a stray sequence in a library constructed for alpha chains; its clone size is not meaningful. The chain is built from TRBV10-1 and TRBJ2-3, with 12 positions matching TRBD2. V was clipped by 4 bases and J by 8 bases; unmatched bases: 10. This CDR3 region has 16 residues. Germline CDR1 and CDR2: WNHNN and SYGVQD (reference sequence). In DNA form, the CDR3 reads TGCGCCAGCAGTGGGAAACTAGCGGGGGGCCTTGGTACGCAGTATTTT. This encodes CASSGKLAGGLGTQYF.

This clonotype is medium-sized in the sample. With the library built for alpha chains, this beta chain is off target and its frequency is not meaningful. V is TRBV20-1 and J is TRBJ1-6, with 7 positions matching TRBD1. This CDR3 is built from 13 residues. V was clipped by 5 bases and J by 6 bases; unmatched bases: 4. CDR1 is DFQATT and CDR2 is SNEGSKA in the germline V gene (reference sequence). CDR3 residues: CSASRQGNSPLHF. The CDR3 nucleotides are TGCAGTGCTTCCCGACAGGGTAATTCACCCCTCCACTTT.

This clonotype was counted at least ten times. This beta chain came through as a stray read in a library set up for alpha chains, and its size says little. The V gene is TRBV20-1, the J gene TRBJ1-4, with 8 bases fitting TRBD1. In germline, CDR1 is DFQATT, CDR2 SNEGSKA (reference sequence). CDR3 length: 17 amino acids. Germline trimming cut 3 bases from V and 7 bases from J; bases unmatched to any gene: 16. The CDR3 reads CSARGAAWTGPVEKLFF. As DNA, the CDR3 is TGCAGTGCTAGGGGAGCAGCATGGACAGGGCCGGTTGAAAAACTGTTTTTT.

By frequency in the sample, this clonotype is medium-sized. Being off target in a library aimed at alpha chains, this beta chain has a size of little meaning. The V gene is TRBV7-9, the J gene TRBJ2-5; 8 bases match TRBD2. The CDR3 runs to 16 residues. Germline V lookup: CDR1 SEHNR, CDR2 FQNEAQ (reference sequence). J was trimmed by 4 bases and V by 5 bases; bases with no gene match: 12. CDR3 sequence: CASSATSGVRGETQYF. Here the CDR3 DNA reads TGTGCCAGCAGCGCCACTAGCGGAGTCCGTGGAGAGACCCAGTACTTC. Full variable domain (outside the CDR3, taken from reference TRBV7-9 and TRBJ2-5): DTGVSQNPRHKITKRGQNVTFRCDPISEHNRLYWYRQTLGQGPEFLTYFQNEAQLEKSRLLSDRFSAERPKGSFSTLEIQRTEQGDSAMYLCASSATSGVRGETQYFGPGTRLLVL.

As for this clonotype: This beta chain turned up in a library designed for alpha chains; as an off-target read, its abundance says little. The chain has TRBV7-8 and TRBJ2-7; possibly TRBD2 for D (6 bases). Germline CDR1 is SGHVS and CDR2 is FQNEAQ. With 1 base removed from V and 4 bases from J, the gap between germline ends came to 14 bases. The CDR3 runs 15 residues. The CDR3 protein is CASSLVEGTLYEQYF. The CDR3 DNA reads TGTGCCAGCAGCTTAGTGGAGGGAACCTTATACGAGCAGTACTTC.

This clonotype was detected many times. This beta chain represents an off-target read in a library built for alpha chains; its size is of limited meaning. The rearrangement links TRBV5-8 to TRBJ1-5, with a tentative D call TRBD1 (5 bases). Trimming took 0 bases from V and 4 from J, leaving 11 bases between them. This CDR3 spans 15 amino acids. Germline CDR1 SGHTS, CDR2 YDEGEE. CDR3: CASSLGRDPNQPQHF. The CDR3 bases are TGTGCCAGCAGCTTGGGAAGGGACCCGAATCAGCCCCAGCATTTT.

In regard to this clonotype: Found in a library prepared for alpha chains, this beta chain is an off-target read, and its abundance has little meaning. The chain employs TRBV12-3 or TRBV12-4 and TRBJ2-2; TRBD1 matches 7 bases. The length of the CDR3 is 15 residues. The V and J ends lost 5 bases and 6 bases, in that order; junction bases with no gene match: 9. CDR3 in DNA: TGTGCCAGCAGTCCTTTGACAGGGCCGGCCGGGGAGCTGTTTTTT. It specifies CASSPLTGPAGELFF.

This clonotype was detected ten times or more. A library made for alpha chains picked up this beta chain off target, so its size means little. V is TRBV7-9 and J is TRBJ2-7; TRBD2 might be the D (5 bases). The germline CDR1 and CDR2 sequences are SEHNR and FQNEAQ (reference sequence). This CDR3 is built from 11 residues. V dropped 3 bases and J dropped 5 bases, with 5 bases sitting between them. In DNA form, the CDR3 reads TGTGCCAGCAGCTTGGGAGACGAGCAGTACTTC. This codes for CASSLGDEQYF.

This clonotype was detected ten times or more. Being off target in a library aimed at alpha chains, this beta chain has a size of little meaning. In DNA, the CDR3 is TGTGCCAGCAGCGTAGGGGGACAGAAAGCAGATACGCAGTATTTT. It translates to CASSVGGQKADTQYF. The chain uses TRBV9 and TRBJ2-3; TRBD1 agrees at 7 bases. CDR1 SGDLS and CDR2 YYNGEE come from the germline V gene. Losses at the gene ends were 0 bases for V and 4 bases for J; bases not matched to a gene: 5. The CDR3 length is 15 residues.

This clonotype was picked up many times. A library prepared for alpha chains yielded this beta chain as an off-target read; its size is of little meaning. The V and J genes are TRBV7-2 and TRBJ2-1; D not certain. This CDR3 has 14 amino acids. Germline lookup yields CDR1 SGHTA and CDR2 FQGNSA. The V end was cut by 5 bases, the J end by 4 bases, with 12 bases between. CDR3 residues: CASSPRPGYNEQFF. The CDR3 bases are TGTGCCAGCAGCCCTAGACCCGGATACAATGAGCAGTTCTTC.

By sample share, this clonotype is medium-sized. The library was designed around alpha chains, so this beta chain is a stray read whose abundance carries little weight. V is TRBV20-1 and J is TRBJ2-3; 7 bases map to TRBD2. CDR1 DFQATT and CDR2 SNEGSKA come from the germline V gene (reference sequence). With 5 bases clipped from V and 8 bases from J, the junction kept 7 bases outside the gene matches. The CDR3 is 12 residues long. The CDR3 region is CSAADTSVTQYF. DNA for the CDR3: TGCAGTGCTGCAGATACTAGCGTTACGCAGTATTTT.

In its sample, this clonotype was seen many times. This beta chain turned up in a library designed for alpha chains; as an off-target read, its abundance says little. The chain joins TRBV7-9 to TRBJ1-1; D perhaps matches TRBD1 (5 bases). V shed 4 bases and J shed 7 bases, with 16 bases lying between them. Germline V gives CDR1 SEHNR, CDR2 FQNEAQ (reference sequence). CDR3 length equals 14 residues. The CDR3 DNA sequence: TGTGCCAGCAGCTCAACCGGACATAGTCGTGAAGCTTTCTTT. Amino acids: CASSSTGHSREAFF.

This clonotype is medium-sized by share. This beta chain came through as a stray read in a library set up for alpha chains, and its size says little. V is TRBV7-8 and J is TRBJ1-5; D unclear. The V end was cut by 2 bases, the J end by 0 bases, with 17 bases between. This CDR3 has 18 residues. Germline V gene data show CDR1 as SGHVS and CDR2 as FQNEAQ. In DNA, the CDR3 is TGTGCCAGCAGCTTACTAGCCAGGACCATAGGTAGCAATCAGCCCCAGCATTTT. Translated, it gives CASSLLARTIGSNQPQHF.

Note on this clonotype: As an off-target read in a library built for alpha chains, this beta chain has a frequency of little significance. The V gene is TRBV7-9, the J gene TRBJ2-3, with 7 nucleotides matching TRBD1. Germline CDR1 reads SEHNR; CDR2 reads FQNEAQ (reference sequence). V gave up 5 bases and J gave up 2 bases; unmatched junction bases: 4. CDR3 size: 14 residues. CDR3 loop: CASSVDRNTDTQYF. As DNA, the CDR3 is TGTGCCAGCAGCGTGGACAGGAACACAGATACGCAGTATTTT.

By share of the sample, this clonotype is medium-sized. This beta chain is off target for a library built for alpha chains, so its abundance means little. This chain joins TRBV28 and TRBJ1-2, with D possibly matching TRBD1 (5 bases). Trimming took 6 bases from V and 4 from J, leaving 15 bases between them. CDR1 and CDR2 (germline): MDHEN, SYDVKM. This CDR3 contains 14 residues. This CDR3 is CASRKTGGIYGYTF. The CDR3 DNA reads TGTGCCAGCAGGAAAACAGGAGGGATCTATGGCTACACCTTC.